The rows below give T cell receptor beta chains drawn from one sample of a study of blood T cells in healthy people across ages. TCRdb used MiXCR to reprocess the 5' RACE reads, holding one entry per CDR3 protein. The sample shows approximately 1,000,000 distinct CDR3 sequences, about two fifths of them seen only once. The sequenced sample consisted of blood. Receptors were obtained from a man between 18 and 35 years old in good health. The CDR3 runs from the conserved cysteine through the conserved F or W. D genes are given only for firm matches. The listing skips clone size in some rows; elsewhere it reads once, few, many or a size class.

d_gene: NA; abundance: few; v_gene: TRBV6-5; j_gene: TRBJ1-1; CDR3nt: TGTGCCAGCAGTTACCTCGGGGGTGCGGCTGAAGCTTTCTTT; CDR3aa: CASSYLGGAAEAFF
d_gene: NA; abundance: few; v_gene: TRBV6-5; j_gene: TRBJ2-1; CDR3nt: TGTGCCAGCAGTTACTCGCCTACCGCGCTTGAGCAGTTCTTC; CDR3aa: CASSYSPTALEQFF
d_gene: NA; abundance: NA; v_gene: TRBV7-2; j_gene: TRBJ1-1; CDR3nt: TGTGCTAGCAGCGGACAGACAGTGGACACTGAAGCTTTCTTT; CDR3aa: CASSGQTVDTEAFF
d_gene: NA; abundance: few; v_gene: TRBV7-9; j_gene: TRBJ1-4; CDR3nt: TGTGCCAGCAGCTCCGACGCGCTTGAAAAACTGTTTTTT; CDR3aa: CASSSDALEKLFF
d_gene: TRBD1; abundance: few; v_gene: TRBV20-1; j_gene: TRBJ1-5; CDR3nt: TGCAGTGCTAGCAAGGGGACAGGGTACAATCAGCCCCAGCATTTT; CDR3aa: CSASKGTGYNQPQHF
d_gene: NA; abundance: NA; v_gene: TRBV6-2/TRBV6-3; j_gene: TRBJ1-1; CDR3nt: TGTGCCAGCAGACGGGAAGCGACAGGATTAACTGAAGCTTTCTTT; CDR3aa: CASRREATGLTEAFF
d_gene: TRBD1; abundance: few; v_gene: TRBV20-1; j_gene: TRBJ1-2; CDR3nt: TGCAGTGCTAGGGACAGGGGATGGAACTATGGCTACACCTTC; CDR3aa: CSARDRGWNYGYTF
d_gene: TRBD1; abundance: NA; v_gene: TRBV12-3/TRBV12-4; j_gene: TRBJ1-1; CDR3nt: TGTGCCAGCAGTCCCGGGACAGATGAAGCTTTCTTT; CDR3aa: CASSPGTDEAFF
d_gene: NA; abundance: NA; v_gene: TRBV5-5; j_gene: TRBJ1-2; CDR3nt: TGTGCCAGCAGCTTGGAGAAAAGTCGGTCTGGCTACACCTTC; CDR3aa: CASSLEKSRSGYTF
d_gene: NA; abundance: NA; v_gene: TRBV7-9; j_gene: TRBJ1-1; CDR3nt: TGTGCCAGCAGCTTTCCGTCGGGGAACACTGAAGCTTTCTTT; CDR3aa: CASSFPSGNTEAFF
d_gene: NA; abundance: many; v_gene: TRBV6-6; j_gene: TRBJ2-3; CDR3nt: TGTGCCAGCAGGCCGGACAGCTCTAGCACAGATACGCAGTATTTT; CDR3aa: CASRPDSSSTDTQYF
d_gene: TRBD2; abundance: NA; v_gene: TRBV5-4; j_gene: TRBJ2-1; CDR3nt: TGTGCCAGCAGCCCCGGGTGGCGGGAGACCCAGTTCTTC; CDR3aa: CASSPGWRETQFF
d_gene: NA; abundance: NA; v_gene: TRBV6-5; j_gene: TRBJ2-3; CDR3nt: TGTGCCAGCAGTTCAGAGATTTCCCTCCCAGATACGCAGTATTTT; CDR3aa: CASSSEISLPDTQYF
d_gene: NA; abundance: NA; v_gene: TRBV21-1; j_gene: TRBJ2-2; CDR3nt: TGTGCCAGCAGCAAGAACAGGGGCACCGGGGAGCTGTTTTTT; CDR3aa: CASSKNRGTGELFF
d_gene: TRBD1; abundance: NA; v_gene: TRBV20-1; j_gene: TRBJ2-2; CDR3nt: TGCAGTGCCCGGACAGGGCTTGACACCGGGGAGCTGTTTTTT; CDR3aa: CSARTGLDTGELFF
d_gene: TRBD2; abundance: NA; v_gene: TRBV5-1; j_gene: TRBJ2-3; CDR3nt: TGCGCCAGCAGCTGGGGGACTAGCGGGATCACAGATACGCAGTATTTT; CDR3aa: CASSWGTSGITDTQYF
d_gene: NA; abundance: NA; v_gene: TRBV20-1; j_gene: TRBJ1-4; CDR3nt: TGCAGTGCTAGACGGGGATCTAATGAAAAACTGTTTTTT; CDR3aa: CSARRGSNEKLFF
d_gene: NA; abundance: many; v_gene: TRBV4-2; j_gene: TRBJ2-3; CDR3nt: TGTGCCAGCAGCCAAGACCGGCCCACAGATACGCAGTATTTT; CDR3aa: CASSQDRPTDTQYF
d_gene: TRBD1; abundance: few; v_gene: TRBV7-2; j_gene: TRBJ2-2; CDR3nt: TGTGCCAGCAGCTTAAGGACAGGAAAGGGAAACACCGGGGAGCTGTTTTTT; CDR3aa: CASSLRTGKGNTGELFF
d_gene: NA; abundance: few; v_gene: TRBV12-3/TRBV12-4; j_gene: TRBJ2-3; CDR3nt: TGTGCCAGCAGTTTTCCGGGGGGCTCCCGAGATACGCAGTATTTT; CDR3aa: CASSFPGGSRDTQYF
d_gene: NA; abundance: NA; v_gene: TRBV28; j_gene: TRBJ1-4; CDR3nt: TGTGCCAGCAGGGCCCTTAATGAAAAACTGTTTTTT; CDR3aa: CASRALNEKLFF
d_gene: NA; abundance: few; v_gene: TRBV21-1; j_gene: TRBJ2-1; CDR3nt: TGTGCCAGCAGCACTAACTCTCCGAGCAATGAGCAGTTCTTC; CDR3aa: CASSTNSPSNEQFF
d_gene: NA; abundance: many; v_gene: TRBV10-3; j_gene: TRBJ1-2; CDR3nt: TGTGCCATCAGTGAGAGGGCGGGCTATGGCTACACCTTC; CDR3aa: CAISERAGYGYTF
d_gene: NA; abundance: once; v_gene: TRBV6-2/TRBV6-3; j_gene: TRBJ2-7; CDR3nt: TGTGCCAGCAGTTACCAGAGTGGGAGTAGCGAGCAGTACTTC; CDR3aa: CASSYQSGSSEQYF
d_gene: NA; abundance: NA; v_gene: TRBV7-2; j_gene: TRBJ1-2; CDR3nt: TGTGCCGGCAGCCCTGGTGGGGGAGGCTATGGCTACACCTTC; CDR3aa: CAGSPGGGGYGYTF
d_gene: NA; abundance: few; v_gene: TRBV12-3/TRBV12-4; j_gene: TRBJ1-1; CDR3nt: TGTGCCAGCAGACGGGCCAGCTCGAACACTGAAGCTTTCTTT; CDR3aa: CASRRASSNTEAFF
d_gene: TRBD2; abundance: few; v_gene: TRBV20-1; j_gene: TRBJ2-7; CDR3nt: TGCAGTGCTAGAGGCCCGCTAGCGGGGGTCCTCTCCTACAATGAGCAGTACTTC; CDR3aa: CSARGPLAGVLSYNEQYF
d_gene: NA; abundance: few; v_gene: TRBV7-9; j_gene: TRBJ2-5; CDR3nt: TGTGCCAGCAGCTACTTGGACCGAAGGGGAACCCAGTACTTC; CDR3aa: CASSYLDRRGTQYF
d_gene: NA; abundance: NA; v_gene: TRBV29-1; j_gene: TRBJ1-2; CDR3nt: TGCAGCCTGGGACCCGGTGCAGGGACCTATGGCTACACCTTC; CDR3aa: CSLGPGAGTYGYTF
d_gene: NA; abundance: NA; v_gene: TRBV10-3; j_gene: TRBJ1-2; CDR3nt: TGTGCCATCAGTGAGTCGAGAGGCGGATCTACGGGTGGCTACACCTTC; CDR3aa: CAISESRGGSTGGYTF
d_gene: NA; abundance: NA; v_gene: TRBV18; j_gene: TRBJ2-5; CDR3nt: TGTGCCAGCTCAAACCCACCACAAGAGACCCAGTACTTC; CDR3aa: CASSNPPQETQYF
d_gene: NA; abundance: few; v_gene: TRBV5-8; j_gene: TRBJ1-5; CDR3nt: TGTGCCAGCAGCCGGGGCAGGGGTAATCAGCCCCAGCATTTT; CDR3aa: CASSRGRGNQPQHF
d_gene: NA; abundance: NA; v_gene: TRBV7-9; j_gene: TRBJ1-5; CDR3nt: TGTGCCGGCAGCGTAAACAAGGGCCAGCCCCAGCATTTT; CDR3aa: CAGSVNKGQPQHF
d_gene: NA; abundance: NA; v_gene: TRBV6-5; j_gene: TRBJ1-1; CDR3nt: TGTGCCAGCAAATGGGCCAGCACCACGAACACTGAAGCTTTCTTT; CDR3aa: CASKWASTTNTEAFF
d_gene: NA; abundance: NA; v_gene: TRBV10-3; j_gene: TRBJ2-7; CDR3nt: TGTGCCATCAGTCTTAACGGTTACGAGCAGTACTTC; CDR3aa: CAISLNGYEQYF
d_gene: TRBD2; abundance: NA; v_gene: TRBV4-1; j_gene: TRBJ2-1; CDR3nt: TGCGCCAGCAGCCAAGGAGGACTAGCGGGGTACAATGAGCAGTTCTTC; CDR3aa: CASSQGGLAGYNEQFF
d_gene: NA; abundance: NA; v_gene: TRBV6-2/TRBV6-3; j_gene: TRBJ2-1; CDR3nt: TGTGCCAGCAGCCTCCTGGGCGGACCTTACAATGAGCAGTTCTTC; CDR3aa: CASSLLGGPYNEQFF
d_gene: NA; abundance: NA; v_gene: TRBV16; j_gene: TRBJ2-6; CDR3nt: TGTGCCAGCAGCCAAAACAGGGTCTCTGGGGCCAACGTCCTGACTTTC; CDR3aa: CASSQNRVSGANVLTF
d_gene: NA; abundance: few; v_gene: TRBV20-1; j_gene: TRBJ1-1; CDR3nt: TGCAGTGCTAGTAATGGTATCACTGAAGCTTTCTTT; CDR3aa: CSASNGITEAFF
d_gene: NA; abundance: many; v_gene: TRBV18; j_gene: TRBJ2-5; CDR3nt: TGCGCCAGCAGCCCTGGGCTCCAAGAGACCCAGTACTTC; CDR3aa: CASSPGLQETQYF
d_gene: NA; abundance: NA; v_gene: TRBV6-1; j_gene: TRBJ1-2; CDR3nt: TGTGCCAGCAGCCCCGGGACACGCTATGGCTACACCTTC; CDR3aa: CASSPGTRYGYTF
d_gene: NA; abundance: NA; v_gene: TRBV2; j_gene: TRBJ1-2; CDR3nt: TGTGCCAGCAGTGAGGAGAAGGGAGTGGGTGGCTACACCTTC; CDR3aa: CASSEEKGVGGYTF
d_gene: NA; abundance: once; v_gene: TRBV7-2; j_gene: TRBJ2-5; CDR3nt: TGTGCCAGCAGCCCGACAGGTCTCTTTAAAGAGACCCAGTACTTC; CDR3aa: CASSPTGLFKETQYF
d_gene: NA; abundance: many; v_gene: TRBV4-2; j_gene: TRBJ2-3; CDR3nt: TGTGCCAGCAGCCAAGAAGGTAGGAGCACAGATACGCAGTATTTT; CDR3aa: CASSQEGRSTDTQYF
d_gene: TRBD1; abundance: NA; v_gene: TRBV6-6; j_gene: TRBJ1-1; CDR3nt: TGTGCCAGCAGTGTCCCCGGGACAGCCAACGAAGCTTTCTTT; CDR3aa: CASSVPGTANEAFF
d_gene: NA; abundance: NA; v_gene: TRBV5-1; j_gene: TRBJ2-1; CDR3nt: TGCGCCAGCAGCTATGATAACGGGCTAAACAATGAGCAGTTCTTC; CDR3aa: CASSYDNGLNNEQFF
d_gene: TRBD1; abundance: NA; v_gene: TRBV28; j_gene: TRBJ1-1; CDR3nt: TGTGCCAGCAGTCCCGGGACAGGGAGAAAGGCTGAAGCTTTCTTT; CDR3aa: CASSPGTGRKAEAFF
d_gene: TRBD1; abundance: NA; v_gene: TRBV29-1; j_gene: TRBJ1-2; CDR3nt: TGCAACGTTGAAGATCAATCGGCGCAGGGGGGCTATGGCTACACCTTC; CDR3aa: CNVEDQSAQGGYGYTF
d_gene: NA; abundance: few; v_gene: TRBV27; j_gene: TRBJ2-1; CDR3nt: TGTGCCAGCAGCCCGCCCGGGTGGTCCTACAATGAGCAGTTCTTC; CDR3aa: CASSPPGWSYNEQFF
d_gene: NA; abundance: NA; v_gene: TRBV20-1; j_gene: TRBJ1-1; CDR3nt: TGCAGTGCTAGCCCCCAGAGCTCTATGAACACTGAAGCTTTCTTT; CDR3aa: CSASPQSSMNTEAFF
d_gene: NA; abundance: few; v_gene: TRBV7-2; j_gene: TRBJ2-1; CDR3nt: TGTGCCAGCAGCTTACTAAACTACAATGAGCAGTTCTTC; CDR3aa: CASSLLNYNEQFF
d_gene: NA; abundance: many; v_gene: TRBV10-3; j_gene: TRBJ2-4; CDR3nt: TGTGCCATCAGTGAGAGGGTAGAGGCCAAAAACATTCAGTACTTC; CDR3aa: CAISERVEAKNIQYF
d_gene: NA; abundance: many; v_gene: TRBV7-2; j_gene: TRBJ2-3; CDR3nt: TGTGCCAGCAGCTTTCCAGGGGAGGATACGCAGTATTTT; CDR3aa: CASSFPGEDTQYF
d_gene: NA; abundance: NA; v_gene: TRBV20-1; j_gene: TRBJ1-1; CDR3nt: TGCAGTGCTAGAACCCCAGGGACTAAAGCTTTCTTT; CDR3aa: CSARTPGTKAFF
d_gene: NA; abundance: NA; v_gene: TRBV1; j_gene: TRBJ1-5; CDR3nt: TGCACCAGCAGCCAAGACAGAGATAGCAATCAGCCCCAGCATTTT; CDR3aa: CTSSQDRDSNQPQHF
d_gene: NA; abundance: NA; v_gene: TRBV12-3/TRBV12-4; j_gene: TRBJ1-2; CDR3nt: TGTGCCCTTCAAGGTACCAGAGGAAGTGGCTATGGCTACACCTTC; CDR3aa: CALQGTRGSGYGYTF
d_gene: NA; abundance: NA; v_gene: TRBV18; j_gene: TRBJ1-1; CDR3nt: TGTGCCAGCTCACCATTCACAGGGCGGGTGAACACTGAAGCTTTCTTT; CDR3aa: CASSPFTGRVNTEAFF
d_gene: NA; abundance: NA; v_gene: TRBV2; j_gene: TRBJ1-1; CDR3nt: TGTGCCAGCACAAAGGGTGTGAACACTGAAGCTTTCTTT; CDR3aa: CASTKGVNTEAFF
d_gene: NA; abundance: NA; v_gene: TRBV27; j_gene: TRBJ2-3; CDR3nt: TGTGCCAGCAGTCGCCCACAGGGGGCGGGGGGTACGCAGTATTTT; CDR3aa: CASSRPQGAGGTQYF
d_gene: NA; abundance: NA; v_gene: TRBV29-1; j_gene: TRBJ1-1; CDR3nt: TGCAACGTTGAGAAGTTGGGCCTGAACACTGAAGCTTTCTTT; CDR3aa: CNVEKLGLNTEAFF